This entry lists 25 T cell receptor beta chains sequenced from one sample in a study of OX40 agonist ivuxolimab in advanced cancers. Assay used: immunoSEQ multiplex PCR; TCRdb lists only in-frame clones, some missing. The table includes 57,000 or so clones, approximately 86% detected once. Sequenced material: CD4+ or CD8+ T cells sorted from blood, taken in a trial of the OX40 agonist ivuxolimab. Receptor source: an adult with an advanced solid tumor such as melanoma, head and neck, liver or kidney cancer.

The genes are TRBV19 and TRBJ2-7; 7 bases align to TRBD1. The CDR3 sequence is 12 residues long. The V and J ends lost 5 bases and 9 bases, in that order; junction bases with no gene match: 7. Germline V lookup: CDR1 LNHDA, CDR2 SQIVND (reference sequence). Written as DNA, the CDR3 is TGTGCCAGTAGTCCTACGGCAGGGGGGCAGTACTTC. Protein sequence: CASSPTAGGQYF.

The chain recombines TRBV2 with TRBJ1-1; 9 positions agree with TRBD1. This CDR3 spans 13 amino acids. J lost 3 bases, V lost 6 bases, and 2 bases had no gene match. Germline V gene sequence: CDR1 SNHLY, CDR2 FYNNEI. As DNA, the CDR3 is TGTGCCAGCAGGGGGGACAGGGACACTGAAGCTTTCTTT. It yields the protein CASRGDRDTEAFF. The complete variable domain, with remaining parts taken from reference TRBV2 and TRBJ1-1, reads EPEVTQTPSHQVTQMGQEVILRCVPISNHLYFYWYRQILGQKVEFLVSFYNNEISEKSEIFDDQFSVERPDGSNFTLKIRSTKLEDSAMYFCASRGDRDTEAFFGQGTRLTVV.

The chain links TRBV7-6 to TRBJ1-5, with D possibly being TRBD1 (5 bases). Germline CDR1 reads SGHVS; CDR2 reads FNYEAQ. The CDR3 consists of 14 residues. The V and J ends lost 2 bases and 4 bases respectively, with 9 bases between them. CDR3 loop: CASSLSGLNQPQHF. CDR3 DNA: TGTGCCAGCAGCTTATCAGGGCTTAATCAGCCCCAGCATTTT.

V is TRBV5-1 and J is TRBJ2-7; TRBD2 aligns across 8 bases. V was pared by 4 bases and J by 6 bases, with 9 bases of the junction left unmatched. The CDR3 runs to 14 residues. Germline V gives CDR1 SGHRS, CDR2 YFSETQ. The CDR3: CASSKSGGHLEQYF. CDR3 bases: TGCGCCAGCAGCAAGAGCGGGGGCCACCTCGAGCAGTACTTC.

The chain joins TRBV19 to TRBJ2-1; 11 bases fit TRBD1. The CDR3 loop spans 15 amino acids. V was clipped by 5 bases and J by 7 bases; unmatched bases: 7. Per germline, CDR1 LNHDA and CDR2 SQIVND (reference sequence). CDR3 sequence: CASSAGTGGRNEQFF. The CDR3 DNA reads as TGTGCCAGTAGTGCCGGGACAGGGGGGAGGAATGAGCAGTTCTTC.

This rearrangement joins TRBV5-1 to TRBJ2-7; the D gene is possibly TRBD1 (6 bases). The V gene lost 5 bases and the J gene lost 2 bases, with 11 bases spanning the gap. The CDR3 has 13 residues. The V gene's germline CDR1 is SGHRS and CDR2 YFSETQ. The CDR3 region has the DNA TGCGCCAGCAGTCCGGACAGTACCTACGAGCAGTACTTC. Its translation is CASSPDSTYEQYF.

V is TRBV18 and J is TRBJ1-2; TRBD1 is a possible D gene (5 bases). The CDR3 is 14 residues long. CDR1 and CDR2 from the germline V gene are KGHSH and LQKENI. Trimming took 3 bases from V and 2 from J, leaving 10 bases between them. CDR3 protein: CASSPQGQNYGYTF. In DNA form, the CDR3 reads TGTGCCAGCTCACCCCAGGGCCAAAACTATGGCTACACCTTC.

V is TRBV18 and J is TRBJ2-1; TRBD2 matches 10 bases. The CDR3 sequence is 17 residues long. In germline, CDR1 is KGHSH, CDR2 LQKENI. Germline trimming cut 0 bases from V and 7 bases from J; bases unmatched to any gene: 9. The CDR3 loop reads CASSPPTAGGVINEQFF. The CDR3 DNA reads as TGTGCCAGCTCACCACCCACAGCGGGGGGGGTTATTAATGAGCAGTTCTTC. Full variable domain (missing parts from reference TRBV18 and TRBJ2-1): NAGVMQNPRHLVRRRGQEARLRCSPMKGHSHVYWYRQLPEEGLKFMVYLQKENIIDESGMPKERFSAEFPKEGPSILRIQQVVRGDSAAYFCASSPPTAGGVINEQFFGPGTRLTVL.

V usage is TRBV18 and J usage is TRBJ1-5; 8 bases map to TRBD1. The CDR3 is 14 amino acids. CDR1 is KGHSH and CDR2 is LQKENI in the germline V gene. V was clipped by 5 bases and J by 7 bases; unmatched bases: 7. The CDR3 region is CASSLTGEGQPQHF. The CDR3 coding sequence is TGTGCCAGCTCATTGACAGGGGAAGGCCAGCCCCAGCATTTT.

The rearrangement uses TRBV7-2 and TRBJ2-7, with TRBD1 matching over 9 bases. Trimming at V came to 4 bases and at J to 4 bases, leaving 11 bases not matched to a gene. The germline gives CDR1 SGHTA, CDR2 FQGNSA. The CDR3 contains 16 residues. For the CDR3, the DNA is TGTGCCAGCAGCTACCGGACAGGGGTTCTGCAGTACGAGCAGTACTTC. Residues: CASSYRTGVLQYEQYF. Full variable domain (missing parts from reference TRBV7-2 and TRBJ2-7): GAGVSQSPSNKVTEKGKDVELRCDPISGHTALYWYRQSLGQGLEFLIYFQGNSAPDKSGLPSDRFSAERTGGSVSTLTIQRTQQEDSAVYLCASSYRTGVLQYEQYFGPGTRLTVT.

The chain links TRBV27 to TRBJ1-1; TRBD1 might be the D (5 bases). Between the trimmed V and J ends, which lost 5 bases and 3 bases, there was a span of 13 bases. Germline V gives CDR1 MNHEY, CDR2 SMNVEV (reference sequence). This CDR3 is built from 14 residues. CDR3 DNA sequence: TGTGCCAGCAGTGGGGGATATACTCACACTGAAGCTTTCTTT. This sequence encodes CASSGGYTHTEAFF.

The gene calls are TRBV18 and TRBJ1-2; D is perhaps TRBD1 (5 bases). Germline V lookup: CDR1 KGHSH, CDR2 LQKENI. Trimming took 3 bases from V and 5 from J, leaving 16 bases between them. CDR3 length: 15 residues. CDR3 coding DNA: TGTGCCAGCTCACCCCGTGGGGGTGGGGGTTATGGCTACACCTTC. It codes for CASSPRGGGGYGYTF.

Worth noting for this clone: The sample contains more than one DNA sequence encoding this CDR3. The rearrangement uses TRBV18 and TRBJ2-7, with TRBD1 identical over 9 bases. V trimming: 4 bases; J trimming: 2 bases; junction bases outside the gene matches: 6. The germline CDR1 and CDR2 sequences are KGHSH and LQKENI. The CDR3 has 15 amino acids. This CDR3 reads CASSQPDRGAYEQYF. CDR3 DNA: TGTGCCAGCTCACAGCCCGACAGGGGGGCCTACGAGCAGTACTTC.

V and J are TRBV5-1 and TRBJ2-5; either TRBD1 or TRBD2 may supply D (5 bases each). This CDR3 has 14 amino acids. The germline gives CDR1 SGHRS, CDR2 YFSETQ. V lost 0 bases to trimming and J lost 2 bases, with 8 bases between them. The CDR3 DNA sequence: TGCGCCAGCAGCTTGGGAGGGGATCAAGAGACCCAGTACTTC. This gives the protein CASSLGGDQETQYF.

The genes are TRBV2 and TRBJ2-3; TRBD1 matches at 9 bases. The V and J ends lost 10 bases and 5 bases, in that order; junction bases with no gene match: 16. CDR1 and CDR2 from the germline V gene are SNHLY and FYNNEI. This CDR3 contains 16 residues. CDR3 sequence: CATRPGTGFVGDTQYF. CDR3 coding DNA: TGTGCCACTCGTCCCGGGACAGGGTTCGTGGGAGATACGCAGTATTTT.

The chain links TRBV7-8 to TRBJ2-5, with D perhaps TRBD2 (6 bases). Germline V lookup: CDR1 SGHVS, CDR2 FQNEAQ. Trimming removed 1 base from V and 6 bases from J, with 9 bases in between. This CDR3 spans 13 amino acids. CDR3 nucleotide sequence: TGTGCCAGCAGCTTAGTGCTAGCGCAGACCCAGTACTTC. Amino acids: CASSLVLAQTQYF.

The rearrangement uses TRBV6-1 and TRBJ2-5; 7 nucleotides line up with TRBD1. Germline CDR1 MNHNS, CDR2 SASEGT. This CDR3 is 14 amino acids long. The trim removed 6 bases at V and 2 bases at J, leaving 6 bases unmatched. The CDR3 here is CASSNPQGQETQYF. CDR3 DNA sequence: TGTGCCAGCAGCAATCCACAGGGGCAAGAGACCCAGTACTTC.

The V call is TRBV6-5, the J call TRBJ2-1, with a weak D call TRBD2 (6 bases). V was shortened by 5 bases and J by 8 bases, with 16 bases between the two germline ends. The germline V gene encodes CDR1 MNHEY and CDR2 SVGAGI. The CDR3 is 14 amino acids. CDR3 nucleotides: TGTGCCAGCAGTATGGGACGGGGGACCTATGAGCAGTTCTTC. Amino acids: CASSMGRGTYEQFF.

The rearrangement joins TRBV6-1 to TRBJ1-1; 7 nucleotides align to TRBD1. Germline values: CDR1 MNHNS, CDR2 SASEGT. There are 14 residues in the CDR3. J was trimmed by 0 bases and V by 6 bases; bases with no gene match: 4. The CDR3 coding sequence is TGTGCCAGCAGAGGGACAGACATGAACACTGAAGCTTTCTTT. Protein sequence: CASRGTDMNTEAFF.

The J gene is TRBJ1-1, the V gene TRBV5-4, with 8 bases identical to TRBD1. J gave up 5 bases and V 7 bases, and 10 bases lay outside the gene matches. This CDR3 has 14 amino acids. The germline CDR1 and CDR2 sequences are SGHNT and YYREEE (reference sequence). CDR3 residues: CASRPVTGATEAFF. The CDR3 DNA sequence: TGTGCCAGCCGGCCCGTGACAGGGGCGACTGAAGCTTTCTTT. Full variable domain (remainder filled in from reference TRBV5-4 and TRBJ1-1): ETGVTQSPTHLIKTRGQQVTLRCSSQSGHNTVSWYQQALGQGPQFIFQYYREEENGRGNFPPRFSGLQFPNYSSELNVNALELDDSALYLCASRPVTGATEAFFGQGTRLTVV.

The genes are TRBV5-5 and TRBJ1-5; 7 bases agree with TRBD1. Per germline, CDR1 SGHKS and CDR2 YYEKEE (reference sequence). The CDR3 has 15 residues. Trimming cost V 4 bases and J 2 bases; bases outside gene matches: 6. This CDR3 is CASSRGRLGNQPQHF. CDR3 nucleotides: TGTGCCAGCAGCAGGGGGCGACTCGGCAATCAGCCCCAGCATTTT.

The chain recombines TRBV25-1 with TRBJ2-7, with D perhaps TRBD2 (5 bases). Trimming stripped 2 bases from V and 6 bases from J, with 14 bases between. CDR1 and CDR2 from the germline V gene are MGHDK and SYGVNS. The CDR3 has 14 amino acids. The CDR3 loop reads CASSEAGPRGEQYF. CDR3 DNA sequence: TGTGCCAGCAGTGAAGCGGGTCCCCGGGGCGAGCAGTACTTC.

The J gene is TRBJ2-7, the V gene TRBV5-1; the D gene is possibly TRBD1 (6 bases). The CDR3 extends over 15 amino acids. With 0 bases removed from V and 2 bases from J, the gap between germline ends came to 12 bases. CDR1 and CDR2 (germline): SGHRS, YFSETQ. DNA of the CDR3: TGCGCCAGCAGCTTGGTCCCACAGGGAACCTACGAGCAGTACTTC. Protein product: CASSLVPQGTYEQYF. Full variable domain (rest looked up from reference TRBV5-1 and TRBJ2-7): KAGVTQTPRYLIKTRGQQVTLSCSPISGHRSVSWYQQTPGQGLQFLFEYFSETQRNKGNFPGRFSGRQFSNSRSEMNVSTLELGDSALYLCASSLVPQGTYEQYFGPGTRLTVT.

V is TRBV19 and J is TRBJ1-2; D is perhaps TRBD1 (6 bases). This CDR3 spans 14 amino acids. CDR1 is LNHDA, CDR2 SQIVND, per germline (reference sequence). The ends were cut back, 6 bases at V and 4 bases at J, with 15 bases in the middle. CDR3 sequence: CASSAGGQIYGYTF. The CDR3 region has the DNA TGTGCCAGTAGCGCTGGGGGACAAATCTATGGCTACACCTTC.

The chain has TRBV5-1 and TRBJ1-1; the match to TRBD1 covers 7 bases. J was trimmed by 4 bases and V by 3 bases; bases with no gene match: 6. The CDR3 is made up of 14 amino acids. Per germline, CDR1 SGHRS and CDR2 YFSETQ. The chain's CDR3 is CASSSGQPGTEAFF. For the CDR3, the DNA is TGCGCCAGCAGCTCGGGACAGCCGGGCACTGAAGCTTTCTTT.